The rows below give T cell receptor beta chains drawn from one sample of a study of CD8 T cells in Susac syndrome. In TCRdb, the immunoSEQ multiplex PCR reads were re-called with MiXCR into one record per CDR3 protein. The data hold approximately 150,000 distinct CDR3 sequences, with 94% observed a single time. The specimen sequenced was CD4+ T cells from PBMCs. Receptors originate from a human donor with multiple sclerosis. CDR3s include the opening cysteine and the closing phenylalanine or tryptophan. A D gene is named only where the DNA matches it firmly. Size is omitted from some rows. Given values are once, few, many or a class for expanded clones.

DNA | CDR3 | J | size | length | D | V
TGTGCCAGCAGCGTAGCTCCAGCCTACGAGCAGTACTTC | CASSVAPAYEQYF | TRBJ2-7 | few | 13 | . | TRBV9
TGCAGTGCTAGGGGACAGGGGAATCAGCCCCAGCATTTT | CSARGQGNQPQHF | TRBJ1-5 | few | 13 | TRBD1 | TRBV20-1
TGTGCCAGCAGCTTAGGTCTAGCGGAGACCCAAGAGACCCAGTACTTC | CASSLGLAETQETQYF | TRBJ2-5 | once | 16 | TRBD2 | TRBV7-9
TGCAGTGCTATGAGGGGGGAAGGATACGAGCAGTACTTC | CSAMRGEGYEQYF | TRBJ2-7 | . | 13 | . | TRBV20-1
TGTGCCAGCAGCTTCACCACGGTGGCCGAGCAGTACTTC | CASSFTTVAEQYF | TRBJ2-7 | . | 13 | . | TRBV7-9
TGTGCCAGCAGCCCAACCACGGCCCAGCAGTACTTC | CASSPTTAQQYF | TRBJ2-7 | . | 12 | . | TRBV7-9
TGTGCCACCAGCAGAGGGAGCGGGACGGGTCACAATGAGCAGTTCTTC | CATSRGSGTGHNEQFF | TRBJ2-1 | . | 16 | TRBD2 | TRBV15
TGCAGTGCTAGAGTACGGCTAGCGGGACGTACAGATACGCAGTATTTT | CSARVRLAGRTDTQYF | TRBJ2-3 | . | 16 | TRBD2 | TRBV20-1
TGTGCCAGCAACTTTGGGGCCACTAACTATGGCTACACCTTC | CASNFGATNYGYTF | TRBJ1-2 | . | 14 | . | TRBV3-1
TGTCCTCCATCCCGAGGGGCTAGCAATCAGCCCCAGCATTTT | CPPSRGASNQPQHF | TRBJ1-5 | . | 14 | . | TRBV7-3
TGTGCCAGCTCACCGGGTGAGAGCCAGTACTTC | CASSPGESQYF | TRBJ2-5 | . | 11 | . | TRBV18
TGTGCCAGCTCAGACCAAGGGACTAGCTTCGGTTTC | CASSDQGTSFGF | TRBJ2-7 | . | 12 | TRBD2 | TRBV18
TGTGCCAGCAGCTTTCTGGACAGCGTCACCGGGGAGCTGTTTTTT | CASSFLDSVTGELFF | TRBJ2-2 | . | 15 | . | TRBV9
TGTGCCAGCAGTTCCCCGGCCCGGGTGGCTTTCTTT | CASSSPARVAFF | TRBJ1-1 | . | 12 | . | TRBV7-2
TGCGCCAGCAGCTTAGGGACGGGAGGACGCACAGATACGCAGTATTTT | CASSLGTGGRTDTQYF | TRBJ2-3 | . | 16 | TRBD2 | TRBV5-1
TGTGCCAGCATAGTAGAAGGGACTGAAGCTTTCTTT | CASIVEGTEAFF | TRBJ1-1 | . | 12 | . | TRBV6-1
TGTGCCAGCAGCCCGAGGACAGATTCCTCTGGAAACACCATATATTTT | CASSPRTDSSGNTIYF | TRBJ1-3 | . | 16 | . | TRBV7-9
TGCAGTGCCGGACGGAGGTCGCAGCCCCAGCATTTT | CSAGRRSQPQHF | TRBJ1-5 | once | 12 | . | TRBV20-1
TGTGCCAGCTCATTTTTACAGGGAACTAACACAGATACGCAGTATTTT | CASSFLQGTNTDTQYF | TRBJ2-3 | . | 16 | . | TRBV18
TGTGCAGCGTCGGGGGAGCTGAACACTGAAGCTTTCTTT | CAASGELNTEAFF | TRBJ1-1 | once | 13 | . | TRBV2
TGTGCCAGCAGCCGAGCGTGGAGCTCCTACGAGCAGTACTTC | CASSRAWSSYEQYF | TRBJ2-7 | . | 14 | . | TRBV28
TGCGCCAGCAGCCAAGATCCGTCAAGGGGACCCTCAGAAAAACTGTTTTTT | CASSQDPSRGPSEKLFF | TRBJ1-4 | . | 17 | . | TRBV4-1
TGTGCCAGCAGCTATTCGACAGGGACCTACGAGCAGTACTTC | CASSYSTGTYEQYF | TRBJ2-7 | . | 14 | TRBD1 | TRBV7-8
TGCGCCAGCAGTCAACTGCGGCCAGGGGAGGAGACCCAGTACTTC | CASSQLRPGEETQYF | TRBJ2-5 | . | 15 | . | TRBV23-1
TGTGCCAGCAGCCAACGGGAACGGGGTTACGAGCAGTACTTC | CASSQRERGYEQYF | TRBJ2-7 | . | 14 | . | TRBV4-2
TGTGCCAGCACTCGGGAGAACCCAACTAATGAAAAACTGTTTTTT | CASTRENPTNEKLFF | TRBJ1-4 | . | 15 | . | TRBV2
TGTGCCAGCAGCCCTGGGACAGAGAGCTCCTACGAGCAGTACTTC | CASSPGTESSYEQYF | TRBJ2-7 | . | 15 | TRBD1 | TRBV6-5
TGCAGTGCTAGAGAGGGCCTCTATGGCTACACCTTC | CSAREGLYGYTF | TRBJ1-2 | . | 12 | . | TRBV20-1
TGTGCCAGCCCACCAAGCGGGAGTAATACCGGGGAGCTGTTTTTT | CASPPSGSNTGELFF | TRBJ2-2 | . | 15 | TRBD2 | TRBV18
TGTGCCAGCAGCCACTCGGGGGCAATGTCCGGAAGGGCCCAGCATTTT | CASSHSGAMSGRAQHF | TRBJ1-5 | . | 16 | . | TRBV5-6
TGCAGTGCTAGAGCCGGGACGGAGAACACTGAAGCTTTCTTT | CSARAGTENTEAFF | TRBJ1-1 | . | 14 | . | TRBV20-1